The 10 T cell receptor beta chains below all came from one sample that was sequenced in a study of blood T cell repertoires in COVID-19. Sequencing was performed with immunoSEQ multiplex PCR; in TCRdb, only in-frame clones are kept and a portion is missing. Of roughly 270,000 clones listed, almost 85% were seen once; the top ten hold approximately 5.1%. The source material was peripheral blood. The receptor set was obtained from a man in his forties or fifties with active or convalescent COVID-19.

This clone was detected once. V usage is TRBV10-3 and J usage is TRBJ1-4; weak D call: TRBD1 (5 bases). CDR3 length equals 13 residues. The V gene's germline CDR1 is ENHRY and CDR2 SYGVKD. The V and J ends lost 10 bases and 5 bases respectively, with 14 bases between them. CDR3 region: CATHKGLNEKLFF. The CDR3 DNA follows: TGTGCCACCCATAAGGGGCTCAATGAAAAACTGTTTTTT.

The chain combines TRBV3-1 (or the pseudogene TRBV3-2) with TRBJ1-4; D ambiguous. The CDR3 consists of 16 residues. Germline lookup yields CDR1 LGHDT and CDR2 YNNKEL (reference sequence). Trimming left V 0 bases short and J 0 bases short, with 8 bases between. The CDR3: CASSQDEGATNEKLFF. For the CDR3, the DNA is TGTGCCAGCAGCCAAGATGAAGGAGCAACTAATGAAAAACTGTTTTTT.

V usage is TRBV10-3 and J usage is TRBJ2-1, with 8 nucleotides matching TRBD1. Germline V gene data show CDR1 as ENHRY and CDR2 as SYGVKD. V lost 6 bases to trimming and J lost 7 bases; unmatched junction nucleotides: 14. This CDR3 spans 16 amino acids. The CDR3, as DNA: TGTGCCATCAGACCCCCTGGACAGGGCCTTGGGAATGAGCAGTTCTTC. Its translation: CAIRPPGQGLGNEQFF.

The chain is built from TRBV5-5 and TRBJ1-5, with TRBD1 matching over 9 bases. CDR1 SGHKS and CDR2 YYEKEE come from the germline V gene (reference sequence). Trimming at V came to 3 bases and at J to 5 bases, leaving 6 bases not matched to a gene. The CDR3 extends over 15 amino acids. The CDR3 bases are TGTGCCAGCAGCTATAGTACAGGGGGCGATCAGCCCCAGCATTTT. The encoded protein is CASSYSTGGDQPQHF.

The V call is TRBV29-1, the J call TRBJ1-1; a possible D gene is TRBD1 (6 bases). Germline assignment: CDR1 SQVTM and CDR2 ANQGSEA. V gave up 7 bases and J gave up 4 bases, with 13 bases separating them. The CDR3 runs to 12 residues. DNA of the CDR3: TGCAGCGCCCGACGCAGGGGCACTGAAGCTTTCTTT. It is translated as CSARRRGTEAFF.

CDR3 coding DNA: TGTGCCAGCAGACCATCCCCCCCCCAGGCCTATGGCTACACCTTC. It is translated as CASRPSPPQAYGYTF. The rearrangement uses TRBV27 and TRBJ1-2; D is unresolved. This CDR3 has 15 amino acids. Germline CDR1 and CDR2: MNHEY and SMNVEV (reference sequence). Trimming pared 6 bases from V and 4 bases from J, leaving 18 bases between.

The CDR3 DNA sequence: TGCAGCGTTGACTCGACAGGTCTGAACACTGAAGCTTTCTTT. It encodes CSVDSTGLNTEAFF. This sequence joins TRBV29-1 and TRBJ1-1; possible D gene TRBD1, 6 bases. The germline V gene encodes CDR1 SQVTM and CDR2 ANQGSEA. Trimming cost V 3 bases and J 0 bases, with 11 bases left between them. The CDR3 spans 14 residues.

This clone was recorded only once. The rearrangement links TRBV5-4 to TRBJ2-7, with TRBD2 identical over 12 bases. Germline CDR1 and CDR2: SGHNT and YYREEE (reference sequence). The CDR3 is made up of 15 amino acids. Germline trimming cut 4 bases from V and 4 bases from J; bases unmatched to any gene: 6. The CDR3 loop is CASSPGLAGRYEQYF. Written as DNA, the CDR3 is TGTGCCAGCAGCCCCGGACTAGCGGGAAGGTACGAGCAGTACTTC.

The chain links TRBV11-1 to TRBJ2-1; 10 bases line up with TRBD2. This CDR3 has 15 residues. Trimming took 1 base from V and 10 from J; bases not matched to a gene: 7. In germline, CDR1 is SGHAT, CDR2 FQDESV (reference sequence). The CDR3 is CASSLGGLAAREQFF. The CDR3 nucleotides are TGTGCCAGCAGCTTAGGTGGACTAGCGGCAAGGGAGCAGTTCTTC.

The CDR3 loop reads CASSHQRGGATDTQYF. The CDR3 DNA is TGCGCCAGCAGCCACCAACGGGGGGGGGCTACAGATACGCAGTATTTT. V usage is TRBV4-1 and J usage is TRBJ2-3, with 8 bases that match TRBD2. Germline CDR1 MGHRA, CDR2 YSYEKL. Trimming took 3 bases from V and 3 from J; bases not matched to a gene: 8. The CDR3 extends over 16 amino acids.